These 23 T cell receptor beta chains share one sample of origin, sequenced in a study of cytomegalovirus exposure and HLA in healthy donors. Here immunoSEQ multiplex PCR was the method, and the copy in TCRdb shows in-frame clones only, minus some. The data hold tens of thousands of clones, with roughly 89% observed a single time. The sample consisted of PBMCs. Source of these receptors: a woman under 30 in good health and CMV-seropositive.

The chain links TRBV6-1 to TRBJ2-7; weak D call: TRBD1 (5 bases). The V end was cut by 5 bases, the J end by 1 base, with 12 bases between. The CDR3 consists of 14 residues. Germline-derived CDR1 and CDR2 are MNHNS and SASEGT. The CDR3 is CASSSAGQSYEQYF. The CDR3, as DNA: TGTGCCAGCAGTTCGGCAGGGCAGTCCTACGAGCAGTACTTC.

The rearrangement uses TRBV7-9 and TRBJ2-7; maybe TRBD2 (6 bases). The germline CDR1 and CDR2 sequences are SEHNR and FQNEAQ (reference sequence). Trimming left V 3 bases short and J 4 bases short, with 16 bases between. The CDR3 loop spans 15 amino acids. The DNA of the CDR3 is TGTGCCAGCAGCTTGGATGTACCGGGAGAATACGAGCAGTACTTC. This sequence encodes CASSLDVPGEYEQYF. Full variable domain (remainder filled in from reference TRBV7-9 and TRBJ2-7): DTGVSQNPRHKITKRGQNVTFRCDPISEHNRLYWYRQTLGQGPEFLTYFQNEAQLEKSRLLSDRFSAERPKGSFSTLEIQRTEQGDSAMYLCASSLDVPGEYEQYFGPGTRLTVT.

CDR3 residues: CASSDGTGGPNQPQHF. As DNA, the CDR3 is TGTGCCAGCAGTGATGGAACAGGGGGCCCCAATCAGCCCCAGCATTTT. The chain employs TRBV2 and TRBJ1-5; TRBD1 agrees at 9 bases. Germline CDR1 reads SNHLY; CDR2 reads FYNNEI. The CDR3 runs to 16 residues. V lost 3 bases, J lost 3 bases, and 6 bases stayed unmatched.

The rearrangement links TRBV4-1 to TRBJ2-1; D is unresolved. The CDR3 totals 13 residues. V gave up 3 bases and J gave up 2 bases, with 5 bases separating them. In germline, CDR1 is MGHRA, CDR2 YSYEKL. CDR3 residues: CASSQSTYNEQFF. Here the CDR3 DNA reads TGCGCCAGCAGCCAGTCTACCTACAATGAGCAGTTCTTC.

The rearrangement links TRBV28 to TRBJ2-1; perhaps TRBD2 as D (5 bases). V was trimmed by 9 bases and J by 6 bases, leaving 18 bases between them. There are 14 residues in the CDR3. The V gene's germline CDR1 is MDHEN and CDR2 SYDVKM. This CDR3 is CASKEAGSSNEQFF. CDR3 in DNA: TGTGCCAGTAAGGAGGCGGGTTCATCCAATGAGCAGTTCTTC.

This chain links TRBV6-5 with TRBJ1-4, with TRBD1 matching 8 bases. V was pared by 6 bases and J by 3 bases, with 3 bases of the junction left unmatched. Germline-derived CDR1 and CDR2 are MNHEY and SVGAGI. CDR3 length: 14 residues. The DNA of the CDR3 is TGTGCCAGCAGACCGACAGGGGCTAATGAAAAACTGTTTTTT. It specifies CASRPTGANEKLFF.

The chain employs TRBV6-4 and TRBJ2-5; 9 nucleotides agree with TRBD2. Germline CDR1 and CDR2: MRHNA and SNTAGT. V was pared by 2 bases and J by 4 bases, with 5 bases of the junction left unmatched. The CDR3 is 15 amino acids. The CDR3 loop reads CASSDRAGGPETQYF. Here the CDR3 DNA reads TGTGCCAGCAGTGACAGGGCGGGAGGGCCAGAGACCCAGTACTTC.

The genes are TRBV4-3 and TRBJ1-4; D gene uncertain. The CDR3 spans 15 residues. Deletions cut 3 bases from V and 2 bases from J, with 10 bases between. In germline, CDR1 is LGHNA, CDR2 YSLEER. The CDR3: CASSQTTPTNEKLFF. The CDR3 DNA reads TGCGCCAGCAGCCAGACTACTCCTACTAATGAAAAACTGTTTTTT.

V usage is TRBV7-2 and J usage is TRBJ2-2; possible D gene TRBD1, 5 bases. The length of the CDR3 is 17 residues. The V and J ends lost 2 bases and 6 bases respectively, with 19 bases between them. In germline, CDR1 is SGHTA, CDR2 FQGNSA. CDR3 sequence: CASSLKLNRFYPGELFF. DNA of the CDR3: TGTGCCAGCAGCTTAAAGTTGAACAGGTTTTACCCCGGGGAGCTGTTTTTT.

This clone showed up just once. The rearrangement links TRBV4-3 to TRBJ2-7; D may be TRBD2 (7 bases). The germline V gene has CDR1 LGHNA and CDR2 YSLEER. V lost 0 bases to trimming and J lost 5 bases, with 17 bases between them. CDR3 length equals 16 residues. CDR3 protein: CASSQDWGGLRNEQYF. The CDR3 DNA reads TGCGCCAGCAGCCAAGATTGGGGGGGGCTAAGAAACGAGCAGTACTTC.

The chain is built from TRBV30 and TRBJ1-5; D possibly corresponds to TRBD1 (5 bases). Per germline, CDR1 GTSNPN and CDR2 SVGIG (reference sequence). The CDR3 sequence is 15 residues long. Trimming took off 1 base at V and 0 bases at J, with 10 bases between the two ends. The CDR3 DNA is TGTGCCTGGAGTGGACAGTTTAGTAGCAATCAGCCCCAGCATTTT. It codes for CAWSGQFSSNQPQHF.

This sequence joins TRBV18 and TRBJ2-1; D is perhaps TRBD2 (6 bases). Trimming took off 0 bases at V and 4 bases at J, with 19 bases between the two ends. Per germline, CDR1 KGHSH and CDR2 LQKENI. This CDR3 has 18 amino acids. In DNA, the CDR3 is TGTGCCAGCTCACCACCGGCCGGGAGAGGAAGGGAGTACAATGAGCAGTTCTTC. Amino acid sequence: CASSPPAGRGREYNEQFF.

The J gene is TRBJ2-1, the V gene TRBV9; D unresolved. Germline V gene sequence: CDR1 SGDLS, CDR2 YYNGEE. V lost 3 bases to trimming and J lost 8 bases, with 9 bases between them. This CDR3 has 12 residues. In DNA form, the CDR3 reads TGTGCCAGCAGCGCCCGGGTGGATGAGCAGTTCTTC. It encodes CASSARVDEQFF.

The count of this clone is one. The genes are TRBV4-1 and TRBJ2-1; 7 bases align to TRBD1. With 3 bases clipped from V and 9 bases from J, the junction kept 11 bases outside the gene matches. Germline assignment: CDR1 MGHRA and CDR2 YSYEKL. This CDR3 region has 15 residues. CDR3 sequence: CASSHRTAGGIEQFF. CDR3 DNA: TGCGCCAGCAGCCACCGCACCGCAGGGGGTATTGAGCAGTTCTTC.

This clone is a singleton in its sample. The chain joins TRBV4-3 to TRBJ2-1, with a possible D match to TRBD1 (5 bases). Trimming removed 0 bases from V and 8 bases from J, with 14 bases in between. This CDR3 region has 15 residues. In germline, CDR1 is LGHNA, CDR2 YSLEER. The CDR3, as DNA: TGCGCCAGCAGCCAAGATCTGGCCCCAGGGTATGAGCAGTTCTTC. Translated, it gives CASSQDLAPGYEQFF.

This chain connects TRBV19 to TRBJ2-2; D remains unclear. V was shortened by 6 bases and J by 4 bases, with 18 bases between the two germline ends. The CDR3 has 16 amino acids. Per germline, CDR1 LNHDA and CDR2 SQIVND (reference sequence). The CDR3 loop reads CASRGSVDRLTGELFF. Written as DNA, the CDR3 is TGTGCCAGTAGAGGATCGGTGGATAGACTCACCGGGGAGCTGTTTTTT.

The V call is TRBV9, the J call TRBJ2-5, with 10 bases lining up with TRBD2. After removal of 3 bases from V and 7 bases from J, the junction contained 12 bases not matched to a gene. Germline V CDR1 and CDR2: SGDLS, YYNGEE. The CDR3 runs 16 residues. CDR3: CASSDPEAGGTGTQYF. The CDR3, as DNA: TGTGCCAGCAGCGATCCCGAAGCGGGGGGGACGGGGACCCAGTACTTC.

The gene calls are TRBV30 and TRBJ2-1, with D perhaps TRBD2 (5 bases). The germline V gene has CDR1 GTSNPN and CDR2 SVGIG (reference sequence). The CDR3 has 12 amino acids. V lost 3 bases to trimming and J lost 7 bases, with 10 bases between them. CDR3: CAWSLRGNEQFF. CDR3 sequence (DNA): TGTGCCTGGAGCCTACGGGGAAATGAGCAGTTCTTC.

This rearrangement joins TRBV19 to TRBJ2-1, with TRBD2 as a possible D gene (6 bases). This CDR3 spans 15 amino acids. Germline lookup yields CDR1 LNHDA and CDR2 SQIVND (reference sequence). Trimming cost V 8 bases and J 0 bases, with 14 bases left between them. The CDR3 sequence: CASGDSPFSYNEQFF. The CDR3 DNA is TGTGCCAGTGGGGACTCACCTTTCTCCTACAATGAGCAGTTCTTC.

V usage is TRBV9 and J usage is TRBJ2-1; tentatively, D is TRBD1 (6 bases). Germline assignment: CDR1 SGDLS and CDR2 YYNGEE. The V end lost 4 bases, the J end lost 8 bases, and 13 bases lay between the germline ends. This CDR3 has 13 residues. The CDR3 sequence: CASSRGGGDEQFF. Here the CDR3 DNA reads TGTGCCAGCAGCCGAGGGGGTGGCGATGAGCAGTTCTTC.

The chain recombines TRBV4-1 with TRBJ2-5; D gene uncertain. This CDR3 spans 12 amino acids. Trimming left V 0 bases short and J 7 bases short, with 6 bases between. Germline CDR1 MGHRA, CDR2 YSYEKL. The CDR3 sequence: CASSQDLWTQYF. As DNA, the CDR3 is TGCGCCAGCAGCCAAGATCTGTGGACCCAGTACTTC.

V gene TRBV30 combines with J gene TRBJ2-7; 8 positions agree with TRBD1. The ends lost 4 bases at V and 2 bases at J; junction bases unmatched: 4. CDR1 is GTSNPN, CDR2 SVGIG, per germline (reference sequence). CDR3 length: 13 residues. CDR3 loop: CAWTDRVTYEQYF. The CDR3 DNA sequence: TGTGCCTGGACGGACAGGGTTACCTACGAGCAGTACTTC.

This clone was counted once. The genes are TRBV2 and TRBJ1-4; 8 nucleotides line up with TRBD1. This CDR3 has 16 residues. V lost 4 bases, J lost 1 base, and 5 bases stayed unmatched. Germline CDR1 SNHLY, CDR2 FYNNEI. The DNA of the CDR3 is TGTGCCAGCAGTGCCGGACAGGGAGGAACTAATGAAAAACTGTTTTTT. Its translation is CASSAGQGGTNEKLFF.